This entry describes one TCR beta chain. This receptor's antigen is unknown. No much larger clone exists at a distance of one base, and base qualities are not known. Whole blood was collected in K2EDTA tubes by collaborating institutions according to the institutions' own protocols. Collaborator samples were shipped for TCRbeta analysis as frozen whole blood, isolated PBMCs, or DNA extracted from either sample type. This specimen belongs to a study of blood T cell repertoires in COVID-19 (dated by TCRdb to the early 2020s). Regarding the complete study: Collaborator samples came from the United States, Italy and Spain and covered acute and convalescent phases of COVID-19. The prospective study material was composed of cDNA or gDNA derived from T cells, B-cell-depleted T cells, or PBMCs. The dataset comprised deeply sampled blood TCRbeta repertoires from subjects exposed to, actively infected with, or recovered from COVID-19. A freely available public database, intended as a resource for researchers studying the immune response to SARS-CoV-2, is where the repertoires were released. Samples were obtained from the ongoing ImmuneRACE study (first 160 participants) and from some 1,300 subjects provided by 6 global collaborators. Nearly every sample came with metadata listing a de-identified subject ID, COVID-19 status, age in years and sex. Where available, HLA class I and class II types were obtained from metadata supplied by the sample provider rather than from assay-based typing.

TCRbeta CDR3 regions were amplified from genomic DNA using the immunoSEQ Assay, a bias-controlled multiplex PCR. The authors' pipeline ran thus. The number of nucleated cells in each sample was estimated from the amplification of reference gene primers within the assay. To quantify the absolute abundance of each unique TCRbeta CDR3 rearrangement, sequence reads were collapsed and filtered. For each sample, productive Simpson clonality was calculated as the square root of Simpson's diversity index across productive rearrangements. As stored in TCRdb, this immuneACCESS dataset retains in-frame rearrangements with V and J assigned. A fraction of the clones does not appear; measured against another copy, unresolved V genes explain less than half of the discrepancy, and the remainder lacks a known reason. That table is the source of V, J and clone size, and D and trimming were worked out from the DNA. The sample records about 140,000 clones, 70% to 85% of which are singletons. Clones ranked in the top ten supply roughly 9% of the sample.

The CDR3 holds 14 amino acids from the cysteine to the phenylalanine. Only the CDR3 DNA stays, 42 bases, in frame from base 1. V trim: 6 bases; J trim: 4 bases; unmatched bases: 7. Looking up the germline V gene yields CDR1 SNHLY and CDR2 FYNNEI. General findings and caveats noted by the study authors: The amount of clinical and demographic metadata varied by source and participant and was provided uncurated.

What was sequenced was peripheral blood. The chain joins TRBV2 to TRBJ1-2; 8 bases in between match TRBD1. This TCR was recovered from a woman aged 80 or older in a cohort sampled during active or convalescent COVID-19. The CDR3: CASRRTGTGYGYTF. The nucleotide sequence reads as follows: TGTGCCAGCAGGAGGACAGGGACCGGCTATGGCTACACCTTC.